The next 31 T cell receptor beta chains were all read from a single sample in a study of T cell responses to AZD1222 COVID-19 vaccine. Some clones are missing from TCRdb's copy, which holds only in-frame ones; the method was immunoSEQ multiplex PCR. The sample lists 150,000 to 200,000 clones, 85% to 95% seen once, with approximately 1% in the top ten. Sample: peripheral blood, taken on day 0 of AZD1222 vaccination. The receptor set was obtained from an adult in good health.

This rearrangement joins TRBV28 to TRBJ1-4; D gene ambiguous. V was pared by 3 bases and J by 9 bases, with 14 bases between. The CDR3 loop spans 14 amino acids. CDR1 and CDR2 from the germline V gene are MDHEN and SYDVKM. CDR3 in DNA: TGTGCCAGCAGTTTTCCCAGCCAAGCTAAAAAACTGTTTTTT. This gives the protein CASSFPSQAKKLFF. Complete variable domain (other parts from reference TRBV28 and TRBJ1-4): DVKVTQSSRYLVKRTGEKVFLECVQDMDHENMFWYRQDPGLGLRLIYFSYDVKMKEKGDIPEGYSVSREKKERFSLILESASTNQTSMYLCASSFPSQAKKLFFGSGTQLSVL.

The rearrangement uses TRBV11-3 and TRBJ2-7; D is undetermined. Germline-derived CDR1 and CDR2 are SGHNT and YENEEA. Trimming removed 1 base from V and 5 bases from J, with 3 bases in between. CDR3 length: 11 amino acids. The CDR3 nucleotides are TGTGCCAGCAGCTTAGTTCACGAGCAGTACTTC. Protein product: CASSLVHEQYF. Full variable domain (missing parts from reference TRBV11-3 and TRBJ2-7): EAGVVQSPRYKIIEKKQPVAFWCNPISGHNTLYWYLQNLGQGPELLIRYENEEAVDDSQLPKDRFSAERLKGVDSTLKIQPAELGDSAVYLCASSLVHEQYFGPGTRLTVT.

V usage is TRBV5-1 and J usage is TRBJ2-7; 12 bases agree with TRBD1. The CDR3 sequence is 14 residues long. The V and J ends lost 3 bases and 6 bases, in that order; junction bases with no gene match: 4. Germline-derived CDR1 and CDR2 are SGHRS and YFSETQ. The CDR3 sequence is CASSSGTGGIEQYF. CDR3 coding DNA: TGCGCCAGCAGCTCCGGGACAGGGGGCATCGAGCAGTACTTC.

The chain combines TRBV19 with TRBJ1-5; TRBD1 matches 9 bases. Germline CDR1 LNHDA, CDR2 SQIVND (reference sequence). Losses at the gene ends were 2 bases for V and 5 bases for J; bases not matched to a gene: 7. This CDR3 region has 16 residues. CDR3 nucleotides: TGTGCCAGTAGTATACTCGGGACAGGGATTGATCAGCCCCAGCATTTT. Translated: CASSILGTGIDQPQHF.

The rearrangement links TRBV5-1 to TRBJ1-3; D gene unclear. V gave up 3 bases and J gave up 0 bases, with 7 bases separating them. The CDR3 spans 14 residues. CDR1 and CDR2 from the germline V gene are SGHRS and YFSETQ. Here the CDR3 reads CASSSGGSGNTIYF. The CDR3 DNA reads TGCGCCAGCAGCTCTGGTGGCTCTGGAAACACCATATATTTT.

The rearrangement links TRBV5-1 to TRBJ2-1; tentative D call: TRBD2 (6 bases). Germline V gives CDR1 SGHRS, CDR2 YFSETQ. The CDR3 is made up of 16 amino acids. V was clipped by 0 bases and J by 3 bases, with 13 bases between them. The CDR3 spells CASSLVGTEGYNEQFF. CDR3 in DNA: TGCGCCAGCAGCTTGGTGGGTACGGAGGGCTACAATGAGCAGTTCTTC. The full variable domain, in which reference TRBV5-1 and TRBJ2-1 provide the parts outside the CDR3, is KAGVTQTPRYLIKTRGQQVTLSCSPISGHRSVSWYQQTPGQGLQFLFEYFSETQRNKGNFPGRFSGRQFSNSRSEMNVSTLELGDSALYLCASSLVGTEGYNEQFFGPGTRLTVL.

The chain couples TRBV5-6 to TRBJ1-5, with a tentative D call TRBD1 (5 bases). CDR1 is SGHDT, CDR2 YYEEEE, per germline. Trimming took 0 bases from V and 4 from J, leaving 11 bases between them. This CDR3 spans 15 amino acids. In DNA form, the CDR3 reads TGTGCCAGCAGCTTGGGGCCGGGACCTAATCAGCCCCAGCATTTT. Translated: CASSLGPGPNQPQHF.

The chain is built from TRBV2 and TRBJ1-4; 7 positions match TRBD1. There are 14 residues in the CDR3. Looked up from germline, CDR1 is SNHLY and CDR2 is FYNNEI. V lost 3 bases to trimming and J lost 8 bases; unmatched junction nucleotides: 6. The CDR3 region has the DNA TGTGCCAGCAGTGAGAACAGGGGCGTCGAAAAACTGTTTTTT. This sequence encodes CASSENRGVEKLFF.

The chain recombines TRBV5-6 with TRBJ1-1; D remains unclear. The germline CDR1 and CDR2 sequences are SGHDT and YYEEEE. Trimming pared 1 base from V and 4 bases from J, leaving 11 bases between. The CDR3 spans 14 residues. The CDR3 reads CASSLSWGSTEAFF. The CDR3 nucleotides read TGTGCCAGCAGCTTGTCTTGGGGAAGCACTGAAGCTTTCTTT. The entire variable domain, with the rest obtained from reference TRBV5-6 and TRBJ1-1, is as follows: DAGVTQSPTHLIKTRGQQVTLRCSPKSGHDTVSWYQQALGQGPQFIFQYYEEEERQRGNFPDRFSGHQFPNYSSELNVNALLLGDSALYLCASSLSWGSTEAFFGQGTRLTVV.

J is TRBJ1-5 and V is TRBV6-1; D ambiguous. Looked up from germline, CDR1 is MNHNS and CDR2 is SASEGT. V lost 4 bases, J lost 3 bases, and 16 bases lay in between. This CDR3 is 16 amino acids long. CDR3 nucleotides: TGTGCCAGCAGTGTCAGACCGATCTACATCAATCAGCCCCAGCATTTT. Translating gives CASSVRPIYINQPQHF.

This rearrangement joins TRBV19 to TRBJ2-7, with 10 bases aligning to TRBD2. The J segment lost 0 bases and the V segment lost 3 bases, leaving 5 bases of the junction unmatched. CDR3 length: 16 amino acids. The V gene's germline CDR1 is LNHDA and CDR2 SQIVND (reference sequence). The CDR3 DNA is TGTGCCAGTAGTATCCGTCTAGCGGGGGCCTCCTACGAGCAGTACTTC. It is translated as CASSIRLAGASYEQYF.

The V and J genes are TRBV28 and TRBJ1-4, with a tentative D call TRBD1 (5 bases). V was cut by 3 bases and J by 8 bases, with 16 bases left in between. From germline, CDR1 is MDHEN and CDR2 SYDVKM. The CDR3 has 15 amino acids. The chain's CDR3 is CASSLGYGGWEKLFF. DNA for the CDR3: TGTGCCAGCAGTTTGGGTTACGGGGGATGGGAAAAACTGTTTTTT.

The rearrangement links TRBV5-6 to TRBJ1-6; 7 bases agree with TRBD1. The V gene end was trimmed by 4 bases and the J gene end by 4 bases; junction bases not matched to a gene: 5. This CDR3 has 15 residues. In germline, CDR1 is SGHDT, CDR2 YYEEEE. This CDR3 is CASSPGQLYNSPLHF. CDR3 in DNA: TGTGCCAGCAGCCCGGGACAGCTTTATAATTCACCCCTCCACTTT. Complete variable domain (other parts from reference TRBV5-6 and TRBJ1-6): DAGVTQSPTHLIKTRGQQVTLRCSPKSGHDTVSWYQQALGQGPQFIFQYYEEEERQRGNFPDRFSGHQFPNYSSELNVNALLLGDSALYLCASSPGQLYNSPLHFGNGTRLTVT.

The chain joins TRBV21-1 to TRBJ2-7. TRBV21-1 is a pseudogene. This CDR3 is 15 amino acids long. In DNA form, the CDR3 reads TGTGCCAGCAGCAAACTGGTAGGTAGCTCCTACGAGCAGTACTTC. Protein sequence: CASSKLVGSSYEQYF.

This rearrangement joins TRBV12-3 or TRBV12-4 to TRBJ1-4, with D uncertain. The CDR3 has 11 residues. V gave up 1 base and J gave up 8 bases, with 2 bases separating them. The CDR3 is CASSLEEKLFF. In DNA form, the CDR3 reads TGTGCCAGCAGTTTAGAGGAAAAACTGTTTTTT.

The genes are TRBV9 and TRBJ1-1, with D possibly being TRBD1 (6 bases). CDR1 SGDLS and CDR2 YYNGEE come from the germline V gene. CDR3 length: 15 residues. V lost 4 bases and J lost 9, with 22 bases in between. DNA of the CDR3: TGTGCCAGCAGCTCATCAGGGGATCCGCGCAATAAAGCTTTCTTT. It specifies CASSSSGDPRNKAFF.

This rearrangement joins TRBV27 to TRBJ1-6; no clear D gene. Trimming stripped 5 bases from V and 6 bases from J, with 8 bases between. This CDR3 is built from 13 residues. Germline-derived CDR1 and CDR2 are MNHEY and SMNVEV (reference sequence). CDR3 in amino acids: CASSQSGNSPLHF. The CDR3 DNA follows: TGTGCCAGCAGTCAATCCGGTAATTCACCCCTCCACTTT.

Only one count was recorded for this clone. Written as DNA, the CDR3 is TGTGCCAGCAGCTTGGACGGCTACGAGCAGTACTTC. Residues: CASSLDGYEQYF. The rearrangement uses TRBV5-4 and TRBJ2-7; D is ambiguous. V lost 0 bases and J lost 3, with 4 bases in between. Germline values: CDR1 SGHNT, CDR2 YYREEE (reference sequence). The CDR3 sequence is 12 residues long.

The chain uses TRBV11-2 and TRBJ1-5; 10 bases line up with TRBD1. From germline, CDR1 is SGHAT and CDR2 FQNNGV. The CDR3 runs to 16 residues. Trimming removed 3 bases from V and 5 bases from J; junction bases left unmatched: 7. Here the CDR3 reads CASSLSPDRGDQPQHF. The DNA for the CDR3 is TGTGCCAGCAGCTTGTCCCCGGACAGGGGGGATCAGCCCCAGCATTTT.

The chain links TRBV28 to TRBJ1-2, with 7 nucleotides matching TRBD1. Trimming removed 6 bases from V and 6 bases from J; junction bases left unmatched: 7. Germline values: CDR1 MDHEN, CDR2 SYDVKM. CDR3 size: 13 residues. The CDR3 reads CASRTQGYDGYTF. CDR3 in DNA: TGTGCCAGCAGGACACAGGGGTACGATGGCTACACCTTC.

This sequence joins TRBV5-1 and TRBJ1-4; D uncertain. From germline, CDR1 is SGHRS and CDR2 YFSETQ. V lost 1 base and J 1 base, leaving 11 bases between the germline ends. The CDR3 covers 16 residues. The CDR3 coding sequence is TGCGCCAGCAGCTTGATGAGTTCGGTAACTAATGAAAAACTGTTTTTT. It codes for CASSLMSSVTNEKLFF.

This chain uses TRBV6-6 with TRBJ1-4; tentative D call: TRBD1 (5 bases). V shed 4 bases and J shed 8 bases, with 17 bases lying between them. Germline V gene lookup returns CDR1 MNHNY and CDR2 SVGAGI (reference sequence). The CDR3 is 15 residues long. The CDR3 here is CASSSTWGDGEKLFF. For the CDR3, the DNA is TGTGCCAGCAGTTCCACGTGGGGGGATGGGGAAAAACTGTTTTTT.

This clone came up once. The V call is TRBV27, the J call TRBJ1-2, with 8 bases identical to TRBD1. Germline values: CDR1 MNHEY, CDR2 SMNVEV (reference sequence). The length of the CDR3 is 16 residues. J lost 4 bases, V lost 5 bases, and 12 bases had no gene match. The CDR3 nucleotides read TGTGCCAGCAGTCCCGACTACTTACAGGGGGGCTATGGCTACACCTTC. Protein: CASSPDYLQGGYGYTF.

This sequence joins TRBV6-1 and TRBJ1-4; TRBD1 is a possible D gene (6 bases). V lost 1 base to trimming and J lost 15 bases, with 18 bases between them. This CDR3 has 14 residues. Germline CDR1 is MNHNS and CDR2 is SASEGT. CDR3 in DNA: TGTGCCAGCAGTGAAGGTTTAGGGGGGTGGTCTTTGTTTTTT. Its protein product is CASSEGLGGWSLFF.

CDR3 nucleotide sequence: TGTGCCAGCAGTTTCTTGTCGGGCGGTCCAACTAATGAAAAACTGTTTTTT. The encoded protein is CASSFLSGGPTNEKLFF. The genes are TRBV28 and TRBJ1-4; D is undetermined. CDR1 and CDR2 from the germline V gene are MDHEN and SYDVKM. CDR3 length equals 17 residues. The ends were cut back, 3 bases at V and 0 bases at J, with 14 bases in the middle.

V is TRBV7-9 and J is TRBJ2-1; perhaps TRBD1 as D (6 bases). This CDR3 has 18 residues. From germline, CDR1 is SEHNR and CDR2 FQNEAQ (reference sequence). Between the trimmed V and J ends, which lost 4 bases and 8 bases, there was a span of 27 bases. The CDR3 DNA reads TGTGCCAGCAGCTCCAACCCCCTCGCGGCAGGGGCCCAGGATGAGCAGTTCTTC. This gives the protein CASSSNPLAAGAQDEQFF.

The chain has TRBV18 and TRBJ2-5, with D perhaps TRBD1 (6 bases). The CDR3 covers 14 residues. CDR1 KGHSH and CDR2 LQKENI come from the germline V gene. Trimming stripped 3 bases from V and 3 bases from J, with 11 bases between. The CDR3 sequence is CASSPRRTEETQYF. The CDR3 DNA follows: TGTGCCAGCTCACCTCGAAGGACAGAAGAGACCCAGTACTTC.

In the case of this clone: This sample also contains other DNA sequences that code for the same CDR3. J is TRBJ2-1 and V is TRBV27; no firm D call. Germline V gene lookup returns CDR1 MNHEY and CDR2 SMNVEV (reference sequence). Trimming left V 3 bases short and J 4 bases short, with 4 bases between. The CDR3 covers 12 residues. This chain's CDR3 is CASSFGYNEQFF. CDR3 DNA: TGTGCCAGCAGTTTTGGGTACAATGAGCAGTTCTTC.

V is TRBV5-8 and J is TRBJ1-5, with D perhaps matching TRBD1 (6 bases). The V gene's germline CDR1 is SGHTS and CDR2 YDEGEE. Trimming took 4 bases from V and 5 from J, leaving 16 bases between them. The CDR3 extends over 15 amino acids. The CDR3 bases are TGTGCCAGCAGCCCAATGACAGGCCCCCATCAGCCCCAGCATTTT. Its protein is CASSPMTGPHQPQHF.

The rearrangement uses TRBV28 and TRBJ1-2; D is unclear. Trimming removed 5 bases from V and 6 bases from J, with 19 bases in between. Germline lookup yields CDR1 MDHEN and CDR2 SYDVKM. The CDR3 is 15 residues long. The CDR3 region has the DNA TGTGCCAGCAGTCCTCTCGACACCCCGGGCGATGGCTACACCTTC. This codes for CASSPLDTPGDGYTF.

The J gene is TRBJ1-1, the V gene TRBV6-5, with D possibly being TRBD1 (6 bases). The CDR3 runs to 14 residues. Trimming shortened V by 2 bases and J by 5 bases, and 12 bases separated the two germline ends. In germline, CDR1 is MNHEY, CDR2 SVGAGI. CDR3 bases: TGTGCCAGCAGTTACCCGGGAGGGGGGACTGAAGCTTTCTTT. Its protein product is CASSYPGGGTEAFF.